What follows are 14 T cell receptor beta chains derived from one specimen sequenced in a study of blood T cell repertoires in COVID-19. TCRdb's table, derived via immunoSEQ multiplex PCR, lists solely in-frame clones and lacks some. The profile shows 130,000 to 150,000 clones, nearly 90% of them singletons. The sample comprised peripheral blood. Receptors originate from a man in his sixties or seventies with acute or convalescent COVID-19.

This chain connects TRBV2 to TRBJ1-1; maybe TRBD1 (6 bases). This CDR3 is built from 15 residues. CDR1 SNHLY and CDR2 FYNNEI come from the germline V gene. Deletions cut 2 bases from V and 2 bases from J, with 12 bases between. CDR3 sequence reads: CASSELGASNTEAFF. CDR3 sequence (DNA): TGTGCCAGCAGTGAACTGGGGGCCTCTAACACTGAAGCTTTCTTT.

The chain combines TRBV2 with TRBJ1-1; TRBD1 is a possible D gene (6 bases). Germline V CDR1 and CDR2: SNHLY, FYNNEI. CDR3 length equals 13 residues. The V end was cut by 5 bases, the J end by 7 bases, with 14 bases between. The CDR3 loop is CASSTGTTYEAFF. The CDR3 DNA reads TGTGCCAGCAGTACCGGGACAACCTATGAAGCTTTCTTT.

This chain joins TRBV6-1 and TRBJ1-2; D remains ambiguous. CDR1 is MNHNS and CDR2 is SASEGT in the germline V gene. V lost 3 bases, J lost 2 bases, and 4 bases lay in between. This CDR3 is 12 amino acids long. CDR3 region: CASSDQNYGYTF. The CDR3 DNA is TGTGCCAGCAGTGATCAAAACTATGGCTACACCTTC.

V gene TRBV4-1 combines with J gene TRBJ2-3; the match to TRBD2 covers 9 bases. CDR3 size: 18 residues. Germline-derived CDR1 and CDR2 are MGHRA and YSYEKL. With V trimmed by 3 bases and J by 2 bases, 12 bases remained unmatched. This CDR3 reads CASSHLDPTSGPTDTQYF. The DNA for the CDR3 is TGCGCCAGCAGCCACCTAGACCCGACTAGCGGCCCCACAGATACGCAGTATTTT.

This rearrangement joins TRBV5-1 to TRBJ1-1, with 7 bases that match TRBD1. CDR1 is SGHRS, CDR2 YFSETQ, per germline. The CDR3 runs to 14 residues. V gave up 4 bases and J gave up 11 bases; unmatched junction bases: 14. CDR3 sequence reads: CASSEGQSSYGAFF. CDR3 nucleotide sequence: TGCGCCAGCAGCGAGGGACAGAGTTCCTATGGGGCTTTCTTT.

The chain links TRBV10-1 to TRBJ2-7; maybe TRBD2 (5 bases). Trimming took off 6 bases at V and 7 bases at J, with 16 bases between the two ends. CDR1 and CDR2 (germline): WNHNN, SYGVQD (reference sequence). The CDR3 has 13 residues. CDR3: CASSPRVPGEQYF. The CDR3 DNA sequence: TGCGCCAGCAGCCCGAGGGTACCGGGAGAGCAGTACTTC.

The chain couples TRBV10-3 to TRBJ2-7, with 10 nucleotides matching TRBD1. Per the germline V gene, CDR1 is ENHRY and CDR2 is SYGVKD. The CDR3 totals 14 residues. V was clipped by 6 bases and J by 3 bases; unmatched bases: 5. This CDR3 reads CAISMTGGDYEQYF. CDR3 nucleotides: TGTGCCATCAGCATGACAGGGGGCGACTACGAGCAGTACTTC.

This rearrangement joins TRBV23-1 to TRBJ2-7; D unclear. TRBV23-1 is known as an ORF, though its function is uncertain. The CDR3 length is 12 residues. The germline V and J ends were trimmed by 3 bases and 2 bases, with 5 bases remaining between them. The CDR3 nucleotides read TGCGCCAGCAGTCATGGCCCCTACGAGCAGTACTTC. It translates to CASSHGPYEQYF.

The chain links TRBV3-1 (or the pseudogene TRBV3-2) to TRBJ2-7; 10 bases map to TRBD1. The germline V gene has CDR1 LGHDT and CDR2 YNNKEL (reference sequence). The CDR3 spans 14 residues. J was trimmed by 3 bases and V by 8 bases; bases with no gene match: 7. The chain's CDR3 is CASGQGGLSYEQYF. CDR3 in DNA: TGTGCCAGCGGACAGGGGGGGTTAAGCTACGAGCAGTACTTC.

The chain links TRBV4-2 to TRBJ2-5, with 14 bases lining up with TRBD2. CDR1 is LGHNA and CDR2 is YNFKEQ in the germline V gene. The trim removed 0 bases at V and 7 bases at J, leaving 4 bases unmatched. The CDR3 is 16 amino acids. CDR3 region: CASSQDLTSGGGTQYF. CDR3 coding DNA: TGTGCCAGCAGCCAAGATTTGACTAGCGGGGGGGGGACCCAGTACTTC.

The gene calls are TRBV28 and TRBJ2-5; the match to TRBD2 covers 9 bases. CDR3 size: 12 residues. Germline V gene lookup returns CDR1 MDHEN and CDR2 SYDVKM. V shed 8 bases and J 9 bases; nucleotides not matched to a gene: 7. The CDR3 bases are TGTGCCAGCGGACTAGCGAGAGCAGCCCAGTACTTC. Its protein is CASGLARAAQYF.

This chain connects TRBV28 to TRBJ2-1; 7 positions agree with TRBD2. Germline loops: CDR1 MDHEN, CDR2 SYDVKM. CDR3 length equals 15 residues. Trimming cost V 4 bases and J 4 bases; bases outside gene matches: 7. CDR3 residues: CASSSGGGEYNEQFF. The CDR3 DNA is TGTGCCAGCAGTTCGGGGGGAGGGGAATACAATGAGCAGTTCTTC.

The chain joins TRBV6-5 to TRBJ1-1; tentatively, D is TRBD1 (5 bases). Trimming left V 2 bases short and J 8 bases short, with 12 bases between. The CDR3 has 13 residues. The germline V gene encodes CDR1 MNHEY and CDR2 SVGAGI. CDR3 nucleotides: TGTGCCAGCAGTTACGAGGCAGGGCGGGAAGCTTTCTTT. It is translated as CASSYEAGREAFF.

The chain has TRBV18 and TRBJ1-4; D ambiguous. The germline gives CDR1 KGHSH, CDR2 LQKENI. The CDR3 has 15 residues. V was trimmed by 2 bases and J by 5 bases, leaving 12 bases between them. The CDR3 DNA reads TGTGCCAGCTCACCAAACTTTGGTTCCAATGAAAAACTGTTTTTT. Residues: CASSPNFGSNEKLFF. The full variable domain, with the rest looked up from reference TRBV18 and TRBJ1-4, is NAGVMQNPRHLVRRRGQEARLRCSPMKGHSHVYWYRQLPEEGLKFMVYLQKENIIDESGMPKERFSAEFPKEGPSILRIQQVVRGDSAAYFCASSPNFGSNEKLFFGSGTQLSVL.